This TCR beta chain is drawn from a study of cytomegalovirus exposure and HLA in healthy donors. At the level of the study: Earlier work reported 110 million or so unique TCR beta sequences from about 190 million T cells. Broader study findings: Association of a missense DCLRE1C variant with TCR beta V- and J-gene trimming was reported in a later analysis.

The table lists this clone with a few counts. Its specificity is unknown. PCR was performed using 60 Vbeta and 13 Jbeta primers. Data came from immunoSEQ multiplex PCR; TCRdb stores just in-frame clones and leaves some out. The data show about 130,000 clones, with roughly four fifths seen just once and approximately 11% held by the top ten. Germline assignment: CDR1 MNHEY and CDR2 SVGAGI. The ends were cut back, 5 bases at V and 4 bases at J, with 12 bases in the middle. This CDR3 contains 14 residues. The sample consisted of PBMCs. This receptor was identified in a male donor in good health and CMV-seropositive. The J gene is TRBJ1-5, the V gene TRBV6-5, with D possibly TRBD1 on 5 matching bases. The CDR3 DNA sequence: TGTGCCAGCAGTCGACGGGGGAGGAATCAGCCCCAGCATTTT. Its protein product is CASSRRGRNQPQHF.